There are a few counts of the clone carrying this T cell receptor beta chain. This record belongs to a study of chronic HIV infection and antiretroviral therapy. The CDR3 loop spans 14 amino acids. The germline V gene encodes CDR1 SGHRS and CDR2 YFSETQ. Trimming took 3 bases from V and 7 from J, leaving 16 bases between them. TCRdb re-derived calls from the 5' RACE reads in MiXCR, one entry per CDR3 protein. Of 40,000 to 50,000 distinct CDR3 sequences listed, under 20% were seen once; the top ten hold 2.8%. The rearrangement uses TRBV5-1 and TRBJ2-5; D is uncertain. Sequenced input: peripheral blood. The sequence was obtained from an adult who had HIV and had not received antiretroviral therapy, or was an uninfected healthy control (not recorded which). Here the CDR3 DNA reads TGCGCCAGCAGCTCGGTAGAAGTGCGAGGGACCCAGTACTTC. Translating it yields CASSSVEVRGTQYF.